The table lists the clone carrying this T cell receptor (beta chain) with a few counts. As yet, its antigen is unknown. A single heparinised blood sample, averaging approximately 116 mL, was obtained per donor. The data are from a study of beta chain features in type 1 diabetes. Whole-study results and caveats: Sequencing of cDNA might inflate the share of cells that strongly express TCR. PCR might favor shorter templates, equally in patients and controls. Naive, central memory and Treg TCRB repertoires appeared more alike in patients than in healthy donors.

V dropped 2 bases and J dropped 1 base, with 8 bases sitting between them. The germline V gene has CDR1 SGHTA and CDR2 FQGTGA. This CDR3 region has 14 residues. Expressed TCRB transcripts were sequenced, since all the RNA that had been isolated was reverse transcribed. Sequencing used immunoSEQ multiplex PCR; TCRdb keeps in-frame clones, though not all of them. The repertoire holds 200,000 to 250,000 clones, with 9.5% to 13% as singletons. The gene calls are TRBV7-3 and TRBJ1-1; D ambiguous. Sequenced input: central memory CD4+ T cells from blood. The origin of this receptor is a young man in good health. The CDR3 sequence: CASSLGKENTEAFF. The CDR3 nucleotides are TGTGCCAGCAGCTTAGGAAAAGAGAACACTGAAGCTTTCTTT.